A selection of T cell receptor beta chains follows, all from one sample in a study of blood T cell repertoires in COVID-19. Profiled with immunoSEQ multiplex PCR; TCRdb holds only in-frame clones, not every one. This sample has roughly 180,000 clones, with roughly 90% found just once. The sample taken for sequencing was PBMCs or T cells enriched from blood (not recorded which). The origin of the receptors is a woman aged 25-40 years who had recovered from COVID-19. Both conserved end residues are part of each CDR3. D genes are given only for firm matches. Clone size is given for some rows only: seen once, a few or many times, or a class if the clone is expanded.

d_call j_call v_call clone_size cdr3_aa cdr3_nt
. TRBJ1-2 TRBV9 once CASSVGQNYGYTF TGTGCCAGCAGCGTAGGACAGAACTATGGCTACACCTTC
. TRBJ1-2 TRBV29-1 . CSVGGGQGTLYGYTF TGCAGCGTTGGGGGCGGGCAGGGGACCCTCTATGGCTACACCTTC
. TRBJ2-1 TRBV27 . CASSLYGDGTTEQFF TGTGCCAGCAGTTTATACGGAGACGGTACAACTGAGCAGTTCTTC
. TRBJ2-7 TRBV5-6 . CASSVGPSVIYEQYF TGTGCCAGCAGCGTCGGCCCTAGCGTTATCTACGAGCAGTACTTC
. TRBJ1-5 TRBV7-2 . CASSPKRTDSNQPQHF TGTGCCAGCAGCCCCAAAAGGACAGACAGCAATCAGCCCCAGCATTTT
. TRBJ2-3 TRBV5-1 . CASSLVVAGTDTQYF TGCGCCAGCAGCTTGGTAGTAGCGGGCACAGATACGCAGTATTTT
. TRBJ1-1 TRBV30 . CAWTRGMNTEAFF TGTGCCTGGACAAGGGGGATGAACACTGAAGCTTTCTTT
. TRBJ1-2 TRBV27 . CASSRRFSDRGTGYTF TGTGCCAGCAGCCGGAGGTTCTCGGACCGGGGAACTGGCTACACCTTC
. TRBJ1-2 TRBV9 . CASSTHLLRANYGYTF TGTGCCAGCAGCACTCATCTTCTCAGGGCCAACTATGGCTACACCTTC
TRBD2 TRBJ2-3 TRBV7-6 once CASSSGLAGAWTDTQYF TGTGCCAGCAGCTCGGGACTAGCGGGGGCCTGGACAGATACGCAGTATTTT
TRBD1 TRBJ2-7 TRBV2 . CAGTRDRVYEQYF TGTGCCGGGACCCGGGACAGGGTCTACGAGCAGTACTTC
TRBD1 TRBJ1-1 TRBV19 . CASSESSGGKEAFF TGTGCCAGTAGCGAGAGTTCAGGGGGGAAGGAAGCTTTCTTT
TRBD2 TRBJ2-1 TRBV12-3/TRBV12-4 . CASSSLAGRVQFF TGTGCCAGCAGTTCTCTAGCGGGAAGAGTGCAGTTCTTC
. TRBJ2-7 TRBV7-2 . CASSQRAGLSYEQYF TGTGCCAGCAGCCAGCGGGCGGGCCTCTCCTACGAGCAGTACTTC
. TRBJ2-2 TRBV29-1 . CSVEDGATNTGELFF TGCAGCGTTGAAGATGGGGCAACTAACACCGGGGAGCTGTTTTTT
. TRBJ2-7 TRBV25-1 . CASSETGSSSYEQYF TGTGCCAGCAGTGAAACGGGGTCGAGCTCCTACGAGCAGTACTTC
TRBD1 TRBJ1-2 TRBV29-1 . CSVNGQAGYGYTF TGCAGCGTGAACGGACAGGCGGGCTATGGCTACACCTTC
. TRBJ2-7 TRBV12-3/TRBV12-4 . CASKQGLGEQYF TGTGCCAGCAAGCAGGGTCTAGGGGAGCAGTACTTC
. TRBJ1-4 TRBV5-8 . CASSPPGTNEKLFF TGTGCCAGCAGCCCACCCGGGACTAATGAAAAACTGTTTTTT
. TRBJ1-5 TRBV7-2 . CASSSSGEGQPQHF TGTGCCAGCAGCTCGTCAGGGGAGGGACAGCCCCAGCATTTT
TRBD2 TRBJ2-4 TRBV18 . CASSLVAGDGAKNIQYF TGTGCCAGCTCCCTAGTAGCGGGAGATGGGGCCAAAAACATTCAGTACTTC
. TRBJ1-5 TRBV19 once CASRGRGRGNQPQHF TGTGCCAGTAGAGGGCGGGGAAGGGGCAATCAGCCCCAGCATTTT
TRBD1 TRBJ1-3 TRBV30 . CAGTQGKTGNTIYF TGTGCCGGGACACAGGGGAAGACTGGAAACACCATATATTTT
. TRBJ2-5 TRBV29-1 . CSATKETQYF TGCAGCGCAACAAAAGAGACCCAGTACTTC
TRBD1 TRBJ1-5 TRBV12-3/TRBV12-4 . CASRTGDNQPQHF TGTGCCAGCAGGACAGGGGACAATCAGCCCCAGCATTTT
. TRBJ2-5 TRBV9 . CASSVRGLGETQYF TGTGCCAGCAGCGTCAGAGGGCTCGGGGAGACCCAGTACTTC
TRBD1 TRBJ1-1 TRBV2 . CASSELDRGLNTEAFF TGTGCCAGCAGTGAACTGGACAGGGGCCTGAACACTGAAGCTTTCTTT
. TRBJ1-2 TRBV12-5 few CASGLFPDGYTF TGTGCTAGTGGTTTGTTCCCGGATGGCTACACCTTC
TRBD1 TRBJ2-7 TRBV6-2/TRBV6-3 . CASSYAGTGGYEQYF TGTGCCAGCAGTTATGCCGGGACAGGGGGGTACGAGCAGTACTTC
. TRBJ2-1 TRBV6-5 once CASRRTGVREQFF TGTGCCAGCAGAAGAACGGGGGTCCGTGAGCAGTTCTTC
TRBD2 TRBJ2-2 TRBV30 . CAWSLWTSGGVTGELFF TGTGCCTGGAGTCTATGGACTAGCGGGGGGGTTACCGGGGAGCTGTTTTTT
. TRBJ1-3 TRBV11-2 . CASRVLEQGHTIYF TGTGCCAGCAGGGTTCTCGAACAGGGTCACACCATATATTTT
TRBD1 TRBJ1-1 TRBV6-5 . CASSSHLTGGNTEAFF TGTGCCAGCAGTTCCCACCTGACAGGGGGCAACACTGAAGCTTTCTTT
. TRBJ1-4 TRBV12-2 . CASRLWTGDEKLFF TGTGCAAGTCGCCTCTGGACAGGCGATGAAAAACTGTTTTTT
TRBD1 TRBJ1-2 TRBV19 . CASRRVRDRYGYTF TGTGCCAGTAGACGAGTCCGGGACAGATATGGCTACACCTTC
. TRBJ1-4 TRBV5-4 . CASSLGPLAEKLFF TGTGCCAGCAGCTTGGGGCCCCTGGCCGAAAAACTGTTTTTT
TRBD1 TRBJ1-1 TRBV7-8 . CASSKTGGGNFGAFF TGTGCCAGCAGCAAGACAGGGGGGGGGAATTTCGGAGCTTTCTTT
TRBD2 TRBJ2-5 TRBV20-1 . CSASGSSGGIQETQYF TGCAGTGCTAGTGGGTCTAGCGGGGGGATCCAAGAGACCCAGTACTTC
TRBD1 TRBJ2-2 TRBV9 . CASSHRGRTTGELFF TGTGCCAGCAGCCACAGGGGTAGGACCACCGGGGAGCTGTTTTTT
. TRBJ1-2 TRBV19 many CASSIDLRGAGGYTF TGTGCCAGTAGTATAGATCTCCGTGGGGCAGGCGGCTACACCTTC
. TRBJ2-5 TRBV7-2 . CASSSWTGTQYF TGTGCCAGCAGCTCGTGGACTGGGACCCAGTACTTC
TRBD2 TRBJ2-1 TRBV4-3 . CASSQVVGAGGPPPEQFF TGCGCCAGCAGCCAAGTAGTGGGGGCGGGAGGCCCCCCACCTGAGCAGTTCTTC
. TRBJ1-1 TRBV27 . CASRSFGTGSNTEAFF TGTGCCAGCAGGAGTTTCGGCACAGGCTCGAACACTGAAGCTTTCTTT
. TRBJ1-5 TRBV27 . CASSTNRWGDAGNQPQHF TGTGCCAGCAGTACCAACAGATGGGGGGATGCGGGCAATCAGCCCCAGCATTTT
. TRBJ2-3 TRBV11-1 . CASSSYTDTQYF TGTGCCAGCAGCTCCTACACAGATACGCAGTATTTT
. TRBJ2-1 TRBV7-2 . CASSFGEREQFF TGTGCCAGCAGTTTCGGGGAAAGAGAGCAGTTCTTC
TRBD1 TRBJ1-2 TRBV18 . CASSEGQNYGYTF TGTGCCAGCTCAGAGGGACAGAACTATGGCTACACCTTC
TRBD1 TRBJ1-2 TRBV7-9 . CASSAGQFYGYTF TGTGCCAGCAGCGCGGGACAGTTCTATGGCTACACCTTC
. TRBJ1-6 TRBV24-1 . CATSDLNRRPLNSPLHF TGTGCCACCAGTGATTTAAATCGCAGGCCCCTTAATTCACCCCTCCACTTT
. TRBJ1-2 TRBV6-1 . CASSETYTETGYTF TGTGCCAGCAGTGAAACTTACACAGAAACTGGCTACACCTTC
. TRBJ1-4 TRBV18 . CASSQNAQGKTNEKLFF TGTGCCAGCTCACAAAACGCTCAGGGGAAAACTAATGAAAAACTGTTTTTT
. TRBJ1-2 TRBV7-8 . CASSLDSANYGYTF TGTGCCAGCAGCTTAGACAGTGCTAACTATGGCTACACCTTC
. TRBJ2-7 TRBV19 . CASSPEDDYEQYF TGTGCCAGTAGTCCGGAGGACGACTACGAGCAGTACTTC
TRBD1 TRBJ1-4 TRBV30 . CAWSKSDRDNEKLFF TGTGCCTGGAGCAAATCTGACAGGGATAATGAAAAACTGTTTTTT
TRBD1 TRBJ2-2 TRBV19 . CASSADRDTGELFF TGTGCCAGTAGTGCGGACAGGGACACCGGGGAGCTGTTTTTT